The sequence of this T cell receptor beta chain was determined in a study of blood T cell repertoires in COVID-19. Looking at the study overall: COVID-19 samples collected from the United States, Italy and Spain covered acute and convalescent phases. In each case, the material was cDNA or gDNA derived from T cells, B-cell-depleted T cells, or PBMCs.

This CDR3 region has 14 residues. From germline, CDR1 is MNHEY and CDR2 SMNVEV (reference sequence). V shed 5 bases and J shed 4 bases, with 12 bases lying between them. This study enrolled people aged about 18 to 100 from around 26 US geographic areas. Before being deemed recovered, Cohort 3 donors had two negative PCRs, clearance, or symptom resolution. The assay was immunoSEQ multiplex PCR, and TCRdb's table has in-frame clones only and misses some. The sample yields over 250,000 clones, nearly 90% seen once. The gene calls are TRBV27 and TRBJ1-5; TRBD1 is a possible D gene (5 bases). The sequence was collected from a woman aged 60-75 years who had recovered from COVID-19. The sequenced sample was PBMCs or T cells enriched from blood (not recorded which). For the CDR3, the DNA is TGTGCCAGCAGTGCGGGACGGGTTAATCAGCCCCAGCATTTT. Its protein product is CASSAGRVNQPQHF.